This is a list of T cell receptor beta chains from one sample in a study of T cell responses to AZD1222 COVID-19 vaccine. Using immunoSEQ multiplex PCR, the repertoire was profiled, and TCRdb retains in-frame clones only, with some absent. The top ten clones hold roughly 1.2% of a sample with approximately 150,000 clones, approximately 89% of them seen once. Material: peripheral blood, obtained 28 days after the second AZD1222 dose. These receptors all come from an adult who received the AZD1222 COVID-19 vaccine. The CDR3 runs from the conserved cysteine through the conserved F or W. A D gene is named only where the DNA matches it firmly. Where a row states a size, it is once, few, many or the class of an expanded clone; other rows omit it.

-	-	TRBJ1-3	TRBV23-1	CASSQSKEYSGNTIYF	TGCGCCAGCAGTCAATCTAAGGAATACTCTGGAAACACCATATATTTT
-	-	TRBJ2-7	TRBV19	CASTGEGGDYEQYF	TGTGCCAGCACGGGGGAAGGAGGAGACTACGAGCAGTACTTC
few	-	TRBJ1-1	TRBV25-1	CASRPPFGLAEAFF	TGTGCCAGCAGGCCCCCCTTTGGCCTGGCTGAAGCTTTCTTT
-	TRBD2	TRBJ2-5	TRBV4-2	CASSQAGGKETQYF	TGTGCCAGCAGCCAAGCGGGGGGGAAAGAGACCCAGTACTTC
-	TRBD1	TRBJ1-6	TRBV2	CASRRDRSRSPLHF	TGTGCCAGCAGACGGGACAGGAGTCGCTCACCCCTCCACTTT
-	TRBD1	TRBJ2-7	TRBV29-1	CSVVDTAGQGEGEQYF	TGCAGCGTTGTGGACACGGCGGGACAGGGGGAAGGTGAGCAGTACTTC
-	TRBD1	TRBJ2-7	TRBV4-3	CASSQGQGGPYEQYF	TGCGCCAGCAGCCAAGGACAGGGGGGTCCCTACGAGCAGTACTTC
-	TRBD2	TRBJ2-7	TRBV28	CASRAGGPHEQYF	TGTGCCAGCAGGGCGGGGGGGCCCCACGAGCAGTACTTC
-	-	TRBJ2-7	TRBV7-3	CASSLRERDEQYF	TGTGCCAGCAGCTTACGGGAGCGGGACGAGCAGTACTTC
-	TRBD1	TRBJ2-2	TRBV3-1/TRBV3-2	CASSPGQGNTGELFF	TGTGCCAGCAGCCCGGGACAGGGGAACACCGGGGAGCTGTTTTTT
-	-	TRBJ1-5	TRBV21-1	CAIPSEPSIKHQPQHF	TGTGCCATCCCCTCGGAGCCCTCAATAAAACATCAGCCCCAGCATTTT
-	TRBD2	TRBJ2-7	TRBV2	CASSERASGLGEQYF	TGTGCCAGCAGTGAACGGGCTAGCGGGCTGGGGGAGCAGTACTTC
-	-	TRBJ1-5	TRBV7-2	CASSLGYQPQHF	TGTGCCAGCAGCTTAGGATATCAGCCCCAGCATTTT
-	-	TRBJ1-5	TRBV7-3	CASSPQGGNQPQHF	TGTGCCAGCAGCCCACAGGGCGGCAATCAGCCCCAGCATTTT
once	-	TRBJ1-2	TRBV5-1	CASSLEGGALIYTF	TGCGCCAGCAGCTTGGAAGGGGGGGCCCTGATCTACACCTTC
-	-	TRBJ2-3	TRBV3-1/TRBV3-2	CASSHPDGDTQYF	TGTGCCAGCAGCCACCCGGATGGGGATACGCAGTATTTT
once	TRBD2	TRBJ2-2	TRBV29-1	CSVERGGAVGELFF	TGCAGCGTTGAGCGGGGAGGGGCTGTCGGGGAGCTGTTTTTT
-	-	TRBJ1-1	TRBV5-4	CASSLDRPNTEAFF	TGTGCCAGCAGCTTAGACAGGCCGAACACTGAAGCTTTCTTT
-	-	TRBJ2-2	TRBV14	CASSLVRQVHTGELFF	TGTGCCAGCAGCCTAGTCCGACAGGTCCACACCGGGGAGCTGTTTTTT
-	-	TRBJ2-5	TRBV7-2	CASSLVSGLETQYF	TGTGCCAGCAGCTTAGTTAGCGGATTAGAGACCCAGTACTTC
-	TRBD2	TRBJ2-2	TRBV2	CASRPGLANTGELFF	TGTGCCAGCAGACCGGGACTAGCGAACACCGGGGAGCTGTTTTTT
-	-	TRBJ2-7	TRBV15	CATSRDLAEIPDEQYF	TGTGCCACCAGCAGAGATTTGGCGGAAATACCGGACGAGCAGTACTTC
once	TRBD1	TRBJ2-1	TRBV11-2	CASSLGPGQGNNEQFF	TGTGCCAGCAGCTTAGGACCGGGACAGGGAAACAATGAGCAGTTCTTC
-	-	TRBJ2-7	TRBV28	CATSPGAVVGYEQYF	TGTGCCACCAGCCCGGGGGCGGTCGTGGGTTACGAGCAGTACTTC
once	-	TRBJ2-7	TRBV6-4	CASKNPVAFHYEQYF	TGTGCCAGCAAAAATCCAGTAGCGTTCCACTACGAGCAGTACTTC
few	-	TRBJ2-1	TRBV7-8	CASSSAGEAGRNEQFF	TGTGCCAGCAGCTCCGCAGGGGAAGCGGGAAGAAATGAGCAGTTCTTC
-	TRBD2	TRBJ2-3	TRBV3-1/TRBV3-2	CASSQEGRGSTDTQYF	TGTGCCAGCAGCCAAGAGGGGAGGGGAAGCACAGATACGCAGTATTTT
-	TRBD2	TRBJ2-1	TRBV7-2	CASSLRTSGGAREQFF	TGTGCCAGCAGCTTAAGGACTAGCGGGGGGGCCAGGGAGCAGTTCTTC
-	-	TRBJ1-3	TRBV18	CASSPAPLSSGNTIYF	TGTGCCAGCTCACCGGCGCCCCTATCCTCTGGAAACACCATATATTTT
-	TRBD1	TRBJ1-2	TRBV7-9	CASSLRQGGRGYTF	TGTGCCAGCAGCCTTCGACAGGGGGGGAGAGGCTACACCTTC
-	TRBD1	TRBJ1-5	TRBV9	CASSVGTGDQPQHF	TGTGCCAGCAGCGTAGGGACAGGGGATCAGCCCCAGCATTTT
-	TRBD2	TRBJ2-7	TRBV11-2	CASSLGLGEVEQYF	TGTGCCAGCAGCTTGGGACTAGGGGAAGTCGAGCAGTACTTC
few	TRBD2	TRBJ2-2	TRBV27	CASRLAGGGELFF	TGTGCCTCAAGACTAGCGGGAGGGGGGGAGCTGTTTTTT
-	TRBD1	TRBJ1-2	TRBV7-9	CASSLKQGDGYTF	TGTGCCAGCAGCTTGAAACAGGGGGATGGCTACACCTTC
-	-	TRBJ2-7	TRBV13	CASSANDPSSIYEQYF	TGTGCCAGCAGCGCAAACGACCCCAGTTCCATTTACGAGCAGTACTTC
-	-	TRBJ1-2	TRBV2	CASSGGEAWYTF	TGTGCCAGCAGTGGAGGGGAGGCTTGGTACACCTTC
once	-	TRBJ1-1	TRBV7-9	CASTTIGGVPEAFF	TGTGCCAGCACCACTATTGGGGGGGTACCTGAAGCTTTCTTT
once	TRBD1	TRBJ2-7	TRBV6-2/TRBV6-3	CASSYYGQGHEQYF	TGTGCCAGCAGTTACTACGGACAGGGCCACGAGCAGTACTTC
-	TRBD1	TRBJ1-3	TRBV7-8	CASSPAPGQGNSGNTIYF	TGTGCCAGCAGCCCGGCCCCGGGACAGGGAAACTCTGGAAACACCATATATTTT
once	TRBD2	TRBJ2-1	TRBV3-1/TRBV3-2	CAISRGAGGVWGEQFF	TGTGCCATTTCCCGTGGAGCGGGAGGGGTCTGGGGAGAGCAGTTCTTC
once	TRBD1	TRBJ1-2	TRBV9	CASSLSRPGQGHYGYTF	TGTGCCAGCAGCCTCTCTCGACCGGGACAGGGGCACTATGGCTACACCTTC
-	TRBD1	TRBJ1-2	TRBV19	CASRRTGIVYGYTF	TGTGCCAGTAGACGGACAGGGATTGTCTATGGCTACACCTTC
once	TRBD2	TRBJ2-5	TRBV5-1	CASSTGQLPGLAVAFQETQYF	TGCGCCAGCAGCACGGGACAGCTCCCGGGACTAGCAGTGGCTTTCCAAGAGACCCAGTACTTC